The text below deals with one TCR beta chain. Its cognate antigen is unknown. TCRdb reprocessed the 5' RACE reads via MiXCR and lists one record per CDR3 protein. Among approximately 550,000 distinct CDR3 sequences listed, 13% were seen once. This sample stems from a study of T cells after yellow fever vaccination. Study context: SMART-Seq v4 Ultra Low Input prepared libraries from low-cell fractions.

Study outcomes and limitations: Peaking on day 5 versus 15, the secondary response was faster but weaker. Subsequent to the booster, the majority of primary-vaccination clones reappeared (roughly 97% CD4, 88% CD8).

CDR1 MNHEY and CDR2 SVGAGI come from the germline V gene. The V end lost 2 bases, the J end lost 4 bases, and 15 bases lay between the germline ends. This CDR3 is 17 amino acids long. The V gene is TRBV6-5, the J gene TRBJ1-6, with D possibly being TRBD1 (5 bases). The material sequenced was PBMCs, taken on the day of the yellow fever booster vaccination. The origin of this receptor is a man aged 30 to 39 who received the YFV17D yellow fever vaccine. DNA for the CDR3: TGTGCCAGCAGTTACGCAGTATCCGGGACTTATAATTCACCCCTCCACTTT. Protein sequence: CASSYAVSGTYNSPLHF.